This TCR beta chain was documented in a study of T cell clones after liver transplantation. Study details: Immunosuppression withdrawal was tried within 2 years after liver transplantation in this trial. HCV positivity affected three of eight recipients; the rest lacked autoimmune or viral indications. Blood was drawn pre-transplant, before withdrawal, and after full or failed withdrawal.

This clone is medium-sized. Antigen unknown. The V gene's germline CDR1 is LNHDA and CDR2 SQIVND (reference sequence). The CDR3 extends over 11 amino acids. V was cut by 3 bases and J by 7 bases, with 7 bases left in between. The assay was immunoSEQ multiplex PCR, and TCRdb's table has in-frame clones only and misses some. The sample consists of tens of thousands of clones, around 85% of them appearing once. Study-wide results and caveats: A significant post-transplant drop in circulating graft-donor-reactive CD4 TCRbeta sequences occurred in most of the 8 subjects.

The source material was CD8+ T cells from blood, sampled 12 months after liver transplant. V usage is TRBV19 and J usage is TRBJ2-7; maybe TRBD2 (6 bases). This TCR was recovered from a human patient who received a liver transplant. Part of the T cells may come from the graft donor. The CDR3: CASSISGEQYF. In DNA, the CDR3 is TGTGCCAGTAGTATTAGCGGTGAGCAGTACTTC.